The 13 T cell receptor beta chains presented below share a single source sample, sequenced in a study of T cell responses to AZD1222 COVID-19 vaccine. Sequenced by immunoSEQ multiplex PCR; TCRdb stores in-frame clones only, minus some. The repertoire holds approximately 150,000 clones, around 92% seen once, with around 0.98% in the top ten. Source: peripheral blood, taken 28 days after the second AZD1222 dose. These receptors all come from an adult who received the AZD1222 COVID-19 vaccine.

V usage is TRBV19 and J usage is TRBJ1-1; TRBD1 matches at 9 bases. Germline V gives CDR1 LNHDA, CDR2 SQIVND (reference sequence). The CDR3 spans 15 residues. Losses at the gene ends were 7 bases for V and 1 base for J; bases not matched to a gene: 7. The CDR3 bases are TGTGCCAGTACTTACAGGGGGCGGGAGAACACTGAAGCTTTCTTT. This gives the protein CASTYRGRENTEAFF.

The chain joins TRBV4-1 to TRBJ2-7; 7 bases map to TRBD1. With 4 bases clipped from V and 3 bases from J, the junction kept 6 bases outside the gene matches. The CDR3 spans 14 residues. Germline V lookup: CDR1 MGHRA, CDR2 YSYEKL. The CDR3 DNA is TGCGCCAGCAGCCTTCGGGACAGTGGCTACGAGCAGTACTTC. Translation gives CASSLRDSGYEQYF.

A few counts support this clone. This rearrangement joins TRBV2 to TRBJ1-6; D is unclear. Germline CDR1 is SNHLY and CDR2 is FYNNEI. CDR3 length: 12 amino acids. V lost 4 bases and J 9 bases, leaving 7 bases between the germline ends. The CDR3 DNA reads TGTGCCAGCAGTGTCGGGCTTTCACCCCTCCACTTT. Translation: CASSVGLSPLHF. Based on the CDR3 plus reference TRBV2 and TRBJ1-6, the full variable domain is EPEVTQTPSHQVTQMGQEVILRCVPISNHLYFYWYRQILGQKVEFLVSFYNNEISEKSEIFDDQFSVERPDGSNFTLKIRSTKLEDSAMYFCASSVGLSPLHFGNGTRLTVT.

The rearrangement joins TRBV7-2 to TRBJ2-7; TRBD1 aligns across 8 bases. CDR1 and CDR2 (germline): SGHTA, FQGNSA. The CDR3 is made up of 14 amino acids. V was clipped by 1 base and J by 7 bases; unmatched bases: 6. CDR3 coding DNA: TGTGCCAGCAGCTTAGTATCAGGGGGCAGGGAGCAGTACTTC. It codes for CASSLVSGGREQYF.

The V and J genes are TRBV13 and TRBJ2-2; possibly TRBD1 for D (5 bases). Germline CDR1 and CDR2: PRHDT and FYEKMQ (reference sequence). The CDR3 spans 16 residues. The ends were cut back, 5 bases at V and 1 base at J, with 14 bases in the middle. The CDR3 here is CASSPNGHLNTGELFF. CDR3 nucleotides: TGTGCCAGCAGCCCTAATGGACACTTGAACACCGGGGAGCTGTTTTTT.

The chain uses TRBV7-2 and TRBJ2-1; TRBD2 aligns across 7 bases. This CDR3 has 15 amino acids. V shed 5 bases and J 2 bases; nucleotides not matched to a gene: 6. CDR1 SGHTA and CDR2 FQGNSA come from the germline V gene. The CDR3 here is CASSPQRGAYNEQFF. CDR3 in DNA: TGTGCCAGCAGCCCCCAACGGGGGGCCTACAATGAGCAGTTCTTC.

J is TRBJ2-7 and V is TRBV7-9; 8 bases are shared with TRBD2. CDR1 and CDR2 from the germline V gene are SEHNR and FQNEAQ (reference sequence). Trimming took 1 base from V and 2 from J; bases not matched to a gene: 10. CDR3 length: 17 residues. The CDR3 sequence: CASSLEGLDFIPYEQYF. The CDR3, as DNA: TGTGCCAGCAGCTTAGAGGGACTAGACTTTATTCCCTACGAGCAGTACTTC.

This clone came up once. The genes are TRBV6-1 and TRBJ2-2, with D possibly TRBD1 on 7 matching bases. The CDR3 is 15 amino acids. The germline CDR1 and CDR2 sequences are MNHNS and SASEGT. The V end lost 3 bases, the J end lost 5 bases, and 13 bases lay between the germline ends. The CDR3 loop is CASSEEGAHTGELFF. DNA of the CDR3: TGTGCCAGCAGTGAGGAGGGGGCGCATACCGGGGAGCTGTTTTTT.

V is TRBV2 and J is TRBJ1-2, with TRBD1 matching over 7 bases. V dropped 3 bases and J dropped 4; count of bases not matched to a gene: 14. The CDR3 totals 17 residues. Germline CDR1 and CDR2: SNHLY and FYNNEI. The CDR3 region has the DNA TGTGCCAGCAGTGAGGGGGTGTCGGCAGGGGGTAGCTATGGCTACACCTTC. It translates to CASSEGVSAGGSYGYTF.

The gene calls are TRBV9 and TRBJ2-7; 9 bases fit TRBD2. The CDR3 covers 15 residues. V shed 2 bases, J shed 0 bases, and the junction held 3 bases outside the gene matches. Germline CDR1 and CDR2: SGDLS and YYNGEE. CDR3 sequence (DNA): TGTGCCAGCAGCGTTAGCGGGGGTAACTCCTACGAGCAGTACTTC. Its protein is CASSVSGGNSYEQYF.

The CDR3 coding sequence is TGCGCCAGCAGCTTGGACGGCTCCTATGGCTACACCTTC. Its protein product is CASSLDGSYGYTF. V is TRBV5-1 and J is TRBJ1-2; no definite D call. With 0 bases removed from V and 4 bases from J, the gap between germline ends came to 7 bases. Germline CDR1 SGHRS, CDR2 YFSETQ. The length of the CDR3 is 13 residues.

This sequence joins TRBV2 and TRBJ1-2; 7 bases line up with TRBD1. The CDR3 length is 14 residues. Germline trimming cut 1 base from V and 4 bases from J; bases unmatched to any gene: 3. Germline V gene lookup returns CDR1 SNHLY and CDR2 FYNNEI. The CDR3 sequence is CASSEGSGGYGYTF. In DNA, the CDR3 is TGTGCCAGCAGTGAAGGGTCAGGGGGCTATGGCTACACCTTC.

This chain links TRBV12-3 or TRBV12-4 with TRBJ1-1; D unresolved. This CDR3 comprises 10 residues. Trimming took off 8 bases at V and 3 bases at J, with 4 bases between the two ends. The CDR3 protein is CASVHTEAFF. The CDR3 DNA reads TGTGCCAGCGTCCACACTGAAGCTTTCTTT.